Below are 26 T cell receptor beta chains sequenced from a single sample in a study of identical twins. TCRdb reprocessed the 5' RACE reads with MiXCR, giving one entry per CDR3 protein. The sample records 400,000 to 500,000 distinct CDR3 sequences, around 20% being singletons. Sequenced: naive T cells sorted from blood. The receptors derive from a man aged 45-60 years in good health.

The chain employs TRBV20-1 and TRBJ2-4; D possibly corresponds to TRBD1 (6 bases). Deletions cut 5 bases from V and 0 bases from J, with 11 bases between. Germline values: CDR1 DFQATT, CDR2 SNEGSKA (reference sequence). The CDR3 sequence is 14 residues long. CDR3 in amino acids: CSAGQGLAKNIQYF. CDR3 sequence (DNA): TGCAGTGCTGGCCAGGGGTTAGCCAAAAACATTCAGTACTTC.

This chain connects TRBV20-1 to TRBJ2-1, with 10 bases identical to TRBD1. This CDR3 spans 16 amino acids. Looked up from germline, CDR1 is DFQATT and CDR2 is SNEGSKA (reference sequence). The ends lost 0 bases at V and 4 bases at J; junction bases unmatched: 6. CDR3 coding DNA: TGCAGTGCTAGAGAGCTCCGGGACAGGGGTTACAATGAGCAGTTCTTC. It translates to CSARELRDRGYNEQFF.

This clonotype showed up just a few times. The V and J genes are TRBV24-1 and TRBJ2-1, with a tentative D call TRBD2 (5 bases). CDR1 is KGHDR and CDR2 is SFDVKD in the germline V gene. Trimming took 10 bases from V and 1 from J, leaving 19 bases between them. CDR3 size: 16 residues. The CDR3 nucleotides read TGTGCCACGAGCGGTTTCGGCGCGGAATCCTACAATGAGCAGTTCTTC. It specifies CATSGFGAESYNEQFF.

This sequence joins TRBV7-2 and TRBJ2-5; TRBD2 matches 13 bases. The CDR3 length is 15 residues. Germline assignment: CDR1 SGHTA and CDR2 FQGNSA. V shed 6 bases, J shed 7 bases, and the junction held 8 bases outside the gene matches. The DNA of the CDR3 is TGTGCCAGCAGACGCGGACTAGCGGGAGTTCGGACCCAGTACTTC. This encodes CASRRGLAGVRTQYF.

This clonotype showed up just a few times. This chain connects TRBV10-3 to TRBJ1-2; D is unclear. Trimming shortened V by 6 bases and J by 4 bases, and 15 bases separated the two germline ends. This CDR3 has 14 amino acids. CDR1 ENHRY and CDR2 SYGVKD come from the germline V gene. CDR3 sequence (DNA): TGTGCCATCAGCCGAGGAGAGGGCGTCTATGGCTACACCTTC. It specifies CAISRGEGVYGYTF.

This chain joins TRBV3-1 and TRBJ1-1; TRBD1 agrees at 8 bases. Unmatched junction bases numbered 13, after V lost 2 bases and J lost 11 bases. The CDR3 totals 15 residues. Germline-derived CDR1 and CDR2 are LGHDT and YNNKEL (reference sequence). In DNA form, the CDR3 reads TGTGCCAGCAGCCAAAGGGTCGGACAGGGCGGTAGGGCTTTCTTT. Protein product: CASSQRVGQGGRAFF.

The gene calls are TRBV12-3 or TRBV12-4 and TRBJ1-1; D is possibly TRBD1 (6 bases). V was shortened by 2 bases and J by 4 bases, with 17 bases between the two germline ends. CDR3 length: 16 amino acids. As DNA, the CDR3 is TGTGCCAGCAGTTTAAGTCGACAGGTGGTGGGCACTGAAGCTTTCTTT. Translation: CASSLSRQVVGTEAFF.

This clonotype was picked up many times. The chain joins TRBV5-1 to TRBJ2-6, with 9 nucleotides matching TRBD1. This CDR3 has 18 residues. The V and J ends lost 4 bases and 1 base, in that order; junction bases with no gene match: 9. From germline, CDR1 is SGHRS and CDR2 YFSETQ. In nucleotides, the CDR3 is TGCGCCAGCAGCCAAAGGGGGACAGGGTTTTCTGGGGCCAACGTCCTGACTTTC. Its translation: CASSQRGTGFSGANVLTF.

The CDR3 here is CASSLRQGRETQYF. CDR3 bases: TGTGCCAGCAGTTTAAGGCAGGGACGCGAGACCCAGTACTTC. The chain combines TRBV28 with TRBJ2-5; possibly TRBD1 or TRBD2 for D (5 bases each). V was shortened by 2 bases and J by 5 bases, with 12 bases between the two germline ends. CDR1 is MDHEN and CDR2 is SYDVKM in the germline V gene. The CDR3 covers 14 residues.

The table lists this clonotype with a few counts. This sequence joins TRBV7-8 and TRBJ1-2, with a weak D call TRBD1 (5 bases). Germline CDR1 and CDR2: SGHVS and FQNEAQ. CDR3 length: 16 residues. Trimming removed 3 bases at V and 2 bases at J, with 16 bases between. The CDR3 region is CASSFLSTGGNYGYTF. DNA for the CDR3: TGTGCCAGCAGCTTCCTCTCTACCGGGGGGAACTATGGCTACACCTTC.

V gene TRBV28 combines with J gene TRBJ1-1, with unresolved D. The CDR3 runs 14 residues. Trimming stripped 10 bases from V and 4 bases from J, with 19 bases between. CDR1 is MDHEN and CDR2 is SYDVKM in the germline V gene. The CDR3 DNA reads as TGTGCCACTTCGAGGGTAGAGTTGACCACTGAAGCTTTCTTT. Translating gives CATSRVELTTEAFF.

The chain has TRBV7-9 and TRBJ2-3; TRBD2 agrees at 10 bases. Germline-derived CDR1 and CDR2 are SEHNR and FQNEAQ (reference sequence). This CDR3 region has 16 residues. Trimming at V came to 5 bases and at J to 6 bases, leaving 11 bases not matched to a gene. In DNA form, the CDR3 reads TGTGCCAGCAGCGCGGGCACTAGCGGGATTATGGATACGCAGTATTTT. It is translated as CASSAGTSGIMDTQYF.

The chain links TRBV7-6 to TRBJ1-2, with 7 nucleotides matching TRBD1. This CDR3 region has 14 residues. V shed 5 bases, J shed 6 bases, and the junction held 9 bases outside the gene matches. The germline gives CDR1 SGHVS, CDR2 FNYEAQ. CDR3 in DNA: TGTGCCAGCAGCCCGAGACAGGGAGTCAATGGCTACACCTTC. Its protein product is CASSPRQGVNGYTF.

V is TRBV5-1 and J is TRBJ2-7, with 9 nucleotides matching TRBD1. The ends lost 4 bases at V and 6 bases at J; junction bases unmatched: 14. Germline V lookup: CDR1 SGHRS, CDR2 YFSETQ. This CDR3 is 16 amino acids long. CDR3 sequence: CASSLKPGTGNCEQYF. The DNA of the CDR3 is TGCGCCAGCAGCCTCAAACCTGGGACAGGGAACTGCGAGCAGTACTTC.

This clonotype turned up a few times. CDR3 residues: CAIKPTGEVGETQYF. The CDR3 nucleotides are TGTGCCATCAAACCGACAGGGGAAGTAGGAGAGACCCAGTACTTC. V gene TRBV10-3 combines with J gene TRBJ2-5; TRBD1 matches 8 bases. V dropped 7 bases and J dropped 4; count of bases not matched to a gene: 11. The CDR3 is 15 amino acids. Germline loops: CDR1 ENHRY, CDR2 SYGVKD.

V is TRBV7-2 and J is TRBJ2-3; 7 positions agree with TRBD2. Germline values: CDR1 SGHTA, CDR2 FQGNSA. With 5 bases clipped from V and 0 bases from J, the junction kept 8 bases outside the gene matches. The CDR3 has 16 residues. DNA for the CDR3: TGTGCCAGCAGCGAATCACTAGCGACCAGCACAGATACGCAGTATTTT. This sequence encodes CASSESLATSTDTQYF. The complete variable domain, with remaining parts taken from reference TRBV7-2 and TRBJ2-3, reads GAGVSQSPSNKVTEKGKDVELRCDPISGHTALYWYRQSLGQGLEFLIYFQGNSAPDKSGLPSDRFSAERTGGSVSTLTIQRTQQEDSAVYLCASSESLATSTDTQYFGPGTRLTVL.

The sample holds a few counts of this clonotype. The rearrangement joins TRBV28 to TRBJ2-3; D possibly corresponds to TRBD2 (7 bases). Trimming took off 2 bases at V and 0 bases at J, with 15 bases between the two ends. The CDR3 sequence is 17 residues long. Looked up from germline, CDR1 is MDHEN and CDR2 is SYDVKM. CDR3 DNA: TGTGCCAGCAGTTTACGGACGGCGGGGGCGAGCACAGATACGCAGTATTTT. Translation: CASSLRTAGASTDTQYF.

The rearrangement joins TRBV7-2 to TRBJ2-1; a weak D match, TRBD1 (5 bases). Trimming pared 2 bases from V and 6 bases from J, leaving 11 bases between. CDR3 length: 14 amino acids. The germline CDR1 and CDR2 sequences are SGHTA and FQGNSA. The CDR3 sequence is CASSLNRMINEQFF. The DNA for the CDR3 is TGTGCCAGCAGCTTAAACAGGATGATCAATGAGCAGTTCTTC.

This clonotype was found once. Since a much larger clone is just one base distant, this may be a read error. The chain has TRBV6-5 and TRBJ2-7; D may be TRBD1 (6 bases). There are 15 residues in the CDR3. Germline assignment: CDR1 MNHEY and CDR2 SVGAGI. This chain's CDR3 is CPSSSLGQRTYEQYF. CDR3 DNA sequence: TGTCCCAGCAGTTCCCTTGGACAGAGAACCTACGAGCAGTACTTC.

This clonotype was observed a few times. The J gene is TRBJ2-1, the V gene TRBV6-1; D possibly corresponds to TRBD1 (5 bases). There are 13 residues in the CDR3. Trimming removed 7 bases from V and 10 bases from J, with 17 bases in between. CDR1 is MNHNS and CDR2 is SASEGT in the germline V gene. This CDR3 is CASTESRYREQFF. The CDR3 bases are TGTGCCAGCACCGAAAGTCGATACAGGGAGCAGTTCTTC.

This rearrangement joins TRBV5-5 to TRBJ1-5; 9 nucleotides match TRBD1. J gave up 6 bases and V 4 bases, and 5 bases lay outside the gene matches. This CDR3 spans 14 amino acids. CDR1 and CDR2 from the germline V gene are SGHKS and YYEKEE (reference sequence). CDR3 DNA: TGTGCCAGCAGCCTACGGACAGGGGCTCAGCCCCAGCATTTT. This translates into CASSLRTGAQPQHF.

This rearrangement joins TRBV4-1 to TRBJ1-2; TRBD1 aligns across 9 bases. Germline values: CDR1 MGHRA, CDR2 YSYEKL. This CDR3 spans 16 amino acids. V shed 1 base and J 2 bases; nucleotides not matched to a gene: 5. The CDR3 coding sequence is TGCGCCAGCAGCCAAGCCCTAACAGGGGGCAACTATGGCTACACCTTC. Protein product: CASSQALTGGNYGYTF.

The table lists this clonotype with many counts. The rearrangement links TRBV3-1 to TRBJ2-3; 9 nucleotides agree with TRBD2. The CDR3 loop spans 15 amino acids. With V trimmed by 4 bases and J by 3 bases, 5 bases remained unmatched. Germline CDR1 is LGHDT and CDR2 is YNNKEL (reference sequence). For the CDR3, the DNA is TGTGCCAGCAGCCGGGTAGCGGGGGTAACAGATACGCAGTATTTT. Translation gives CASSRVAGVTDTQYF.

This clonotype occurred many times. The rearrangement links TRBV5-1 to TRBJ1-1; 8 positions agree with TRBD1. V lost 5 bases and J lost 4; bases outside the gene matches: 13. The CDR3 extends over 16 amino acids. Germline lookup yields CDR1 SGHRS and CDR2 YFSETQ. The CDR3 is CASRPTGAEGSTEAFF. The CDR3 DNA reads TGCGCCAGCAGGCCGACAGGGGCCGAGGGAAGCACTGAAGCTTTCTTT. The full variable domain, rest sourced from reference TRBV5-1 and TRBJ1-1, is KAGVTQTPRYLIKTRGQQVTLSCSPISGHRSVSWYQQTPGQGLQFLFEYFSETQRNKGNFPGRFSGRQFSNSRSEMNVSTLELGDSALYLCASRPTGAEGSTEAFFGQGTRLTVV.

This clonotype was found many times. The genes are TRBV6-2 or TRBV6-3 and TRBJ2-1; 12 nucleotides align to TRBD2. The CDR3 spans 16 residues. Germline CDR1 MNHEY, CDR2 SVGEGT. The J segment lost 7 bases and the V segment lost 1 base, leaving 5 bases of the junction unmatched. This chain's CDR3 is CASSYYGLAGRNEQFF. The CDR3 DNA sequence: TGTGCCAGCAGTTACTACGGACTAGCGGGGAGAAATGAGCAGTTCTTC.

This clonotype was seen only a few times. The chain carries TRBV7-9 and TRBJ2-5; 9 bases align to TRBD1. The CDR3 covers 14 residues. V lost 5 bases and J lost 1; bases outside the gene matches: 2. Germline CDR1 SEHNR, CDR2 FQNEAQ (reference sequence). The DNA of the CDR3 is TGTGCCAGCAGCGCGACAGGGGGCCAAGAGACCCAGTACTTC. Amino acid sequence: CASSATGGQETQYF.